Below, one T cell receptor (beta chain) is given with its context. Antigen unknown. These data originate in a study of identical twins. Points from the study as a whole: It was out-of-frame TCR alpha sharing in monozygotic twins that models underestimated.

There were only healthy Caucasians among the donors. TCRdb recomputed calls from the 5' RACE reads with MiXCR, one row per CDR3 protein. The sample shows about 490,000 distinct CDR3 sequences, 15% of them seen only once. V lost 5 bases, J lost 7 bases, and 17 bases lay in between. Germline V lookup: CDR1 SEHNR, CDR2 FQNEAQ (reference sequence). The CDR3 totals 14 residues. These data also featured in a second study, about yellow fever vaccine responses in identical twins. This second study notes: Reportedly, the response of twins' T cells to the vaccine seemed partly convergent, partly personalized.

The V and J genes are TRBV7-9 and TRBJ2-5; D possibly corresponds to TRBD2 (5 bases). The sequenced material came from CD4+ T cells sorted from blood. The receptor was derived from a woman between 18 and 29 years old in good health. CDR3 loop: CASSPPGTAGTQYF. The CDR3 nucleotides read TGTGCCAGCAGCCCGCCGGGAACTGCCGGGACCCAGTACTTC. Full variable domain (missing parts from reference TRBV7-9 and TRBJ2-5): DTGVSQNPRHKITKRGQNVTFRCDPISEHNRLYWYRQTLGQGPEFLTYFQNEAQLEKSRLLSDRFSAERPKGSFSTLEIQRTEQGDSAMYLCASSPPGTAGTQYFGPGTRLLVL.